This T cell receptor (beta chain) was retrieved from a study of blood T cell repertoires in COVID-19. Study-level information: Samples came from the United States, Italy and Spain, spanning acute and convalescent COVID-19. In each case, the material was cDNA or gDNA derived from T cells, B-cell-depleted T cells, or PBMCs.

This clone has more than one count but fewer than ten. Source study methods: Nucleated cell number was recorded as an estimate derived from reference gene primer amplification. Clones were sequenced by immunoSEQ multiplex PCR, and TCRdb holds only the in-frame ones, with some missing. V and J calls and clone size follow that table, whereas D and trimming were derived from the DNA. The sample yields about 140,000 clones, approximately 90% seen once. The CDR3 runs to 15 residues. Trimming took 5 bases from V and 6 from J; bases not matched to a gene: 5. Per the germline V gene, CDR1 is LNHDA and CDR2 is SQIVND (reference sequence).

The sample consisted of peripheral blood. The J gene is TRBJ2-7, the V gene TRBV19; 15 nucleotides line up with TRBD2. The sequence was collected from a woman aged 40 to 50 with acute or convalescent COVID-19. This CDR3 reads CASSGLAGGPGEQYF. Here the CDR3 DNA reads TGTGCCAGTAGTGGACTAGCGGGAGGGCCGGGCGAGCAGTACTTC.